Listed below are T cell receptor beta chains from one sample, sequenced in a study of T cells after yellow fever vaccination. MiXCR, run by TCRdb on the 5' RACE reads, gives a single entry per CDR3 protein. The sample yields a few hundred thousand distinct CDR3 sequences, roughly 6.2% seen once. The starting material was CD4+ T cells sorted from PBMCs, obtained on the day of the yellow fever booster vaccination. The source of these receptors is a young man who received the YFV17D yellow fever vaccine. CDR3s include the opening cysteine and the closing phenylalanine or tryptophan. Fields, in order: J gene, D gene, CDR3 length, clone size, V gene, CDR3 protein, CDR3 DNA. A D gene is named only where the DNA matches it firmly. Only part of the rows carry a size: once, few, many, or a class if the clone is expanded.

TRBJ2-1,TRBD2,16,many,TRBV29-1,CSVGLAEKTLYNEQFF,TGCAGCGTTGGGCTAGCGGAGAAGACATTATACAATGAGCAGTTCTTC
TRBJ2-2,TRBD2,15,few,TRBV5-1,CASSSSSGNTGELFF,TGCGCCAGCAGCTCCTCTAGCGGGAACACCGGGGAGCTGTTTTTT
TRBJ2-7,NA,11,few,TRBV2,CASRTAYEQYF,TGTGCCAGCAGGACAGCCTACGAGCAGTACTTC
TRBJ2-2,TRBD2,16,many,TRBV9,CASSVGGLAGVAELFF,TGTGCCAGCAGCGTAGGGGGACTAGCGGGAGTAGCGGAGCTGTTTTTT
TRBJ2-4,TRBD2,18,NA,TRBV11-2,CASSLVAGDLLSKNIQYF,TGTGCCAGCAGCTTAGTTGCGGGAGACCTTCTTTCCAAAAACATTCAGTACTTC
TRBJ2-3,TRBD2,16,few,TRBV5-4,CASSLRLAADTDTQYF,TGTGCCAGCAGCTTGCGACTAGCGGCAGACACAGATACGCAGTATTTT
TRBJ1-3,NA,13,few,TRBV11-2,CASSLGGANTIYF,TGTGCCAGCAGCTTAGGGGGGGCCAACACCATATATTTT
TRBJ2-1,TRBD2,12,many,TRBV29-1,CSVRTSGNEQFF,TGCAGCGTGAGGACTAGCGGTAATGAGCAGTTCTTC
TRBJ2-7,NA,14,NA,TRBV5-6,CASSLRGGSYEQYF,TGTGCCAGCAGCTTAAGGGGGGGATCCTACGAGCAGTACTTC
TRBJ2-5,NA,13,many,TRBV7-3,CASSLISTETQYF,TGTGCCAGCAGCTTGATAAGTACGGAGACCCAGTACTTC
TRBJ2-7,NA,14,NA,TRBV15,CATSSRRGAGEQYF,TGTGCCACCAGCAGCCGGAGAGGGGCGGGGGAGCAGTACTTC
TRBJ2-2,NA,13,NA,TRBV20-1,CSAPTQNTGELFF,TGCAGTGCTCCGACTCAAAACACCGGGGAGCTGTTTTTT
TRBJ2-1,TRBD1,14,many,TRBV5-1,CASSPGTGSDEQFF,TGCGCCAGCAGCCCCGGGACAGGTAGCGATGAGCAGTTCTTC
TRBJ1-6,TRBD1,17,NA,TRBV9,CASSENRGGSYNSPLHF,TGTGCCAGCAGCGAAAACAGGGGTGGCTCCTATAATTCACCCCTCCACTTT
TRBJ2-7,NA,13,NA,TRBV27,CAPRQPPACEQYF,TGTGCGCCGCGGCAGCCGCCTGCCTGCGAGCAGTACTTC
TRBJ2-3,NA,16,NA,TRBV6-1,CASSNGFGGWKDTQYF,TGTGCCAGCAGCAACGGGTTCGGGGGCTGGAAAGATACGCAGTATTTT
TRBJ2-3,NA,10,many,TRBV7-9,CAGGIDTQYF,TGTGCCGGTGGTATAGATACGCAGTATTTT
TRBJ1-6,NA,14,NA,TRBV30,CAWTGNRINSPLHF,TGTGCCTGGACGGGGAACAGGATAAATTCACCCCTCCACTTT
TRBJ2-3,TRBD2,12,many,TRBV11-3,CASGGREGTQYF,TGTGCCAGCGGCGGGAGGGAGGGTACGCAGTATTTT
TRBJ2-1,NA,14,many,TRBV4-3,CASSLGPNYNEQFF,TGCGCCAGCAGCCTCGGGCCTAACTACAATGAGCAGTTCTTC
TRBJ2-3,NA,15,few,TRBV27,CASSYSGTHTDTQYF,TGTGCCAGCAGTTACTCCGGGACTCACACAGATACGCAGTATTTT
TRBJ1-1,NA,13,NA,TRBV12-3/TRBV12-4,CASSLRDGTEAFF,TGTGCCAGCAGTTTAAGGGATGGGACTGAAGCTTTCTTT
TRBJ2-3,NA,13,few,TRBV11-2,CASSHPLGDTQYF,TGTGCCAGCAGCCACCCGTTGGGCGATACGCAGTATTTT
TRBJ1-5,TRBD1,14,many,TRBV2,CASKGGQGDQPQHF,TGTGCCAGCAAGGGAGGACAGGGAGATCAGCCCCAGCATTTT
TRBJ1-2,NA,11,NA,TRBV29-1,CSAYQGYGYTF,TGCAGCGCCTACCAGGGGTATGGCTACACCTTC